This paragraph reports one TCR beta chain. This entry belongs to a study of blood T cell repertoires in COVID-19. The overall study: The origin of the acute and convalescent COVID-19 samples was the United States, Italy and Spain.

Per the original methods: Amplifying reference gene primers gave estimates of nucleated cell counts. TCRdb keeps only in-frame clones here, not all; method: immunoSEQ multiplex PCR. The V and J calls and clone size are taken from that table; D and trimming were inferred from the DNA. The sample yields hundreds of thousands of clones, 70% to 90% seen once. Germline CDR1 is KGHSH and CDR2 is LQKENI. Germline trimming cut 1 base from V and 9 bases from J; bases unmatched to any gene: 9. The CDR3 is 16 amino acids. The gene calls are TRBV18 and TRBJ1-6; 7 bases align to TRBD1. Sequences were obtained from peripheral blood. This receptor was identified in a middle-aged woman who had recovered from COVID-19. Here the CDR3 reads CASSPLPVAGGSPLHF. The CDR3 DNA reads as TGTGCCAGCTCACCACTTCCCGTGGCAGGGGGTTCACCCCTCCACTTT.